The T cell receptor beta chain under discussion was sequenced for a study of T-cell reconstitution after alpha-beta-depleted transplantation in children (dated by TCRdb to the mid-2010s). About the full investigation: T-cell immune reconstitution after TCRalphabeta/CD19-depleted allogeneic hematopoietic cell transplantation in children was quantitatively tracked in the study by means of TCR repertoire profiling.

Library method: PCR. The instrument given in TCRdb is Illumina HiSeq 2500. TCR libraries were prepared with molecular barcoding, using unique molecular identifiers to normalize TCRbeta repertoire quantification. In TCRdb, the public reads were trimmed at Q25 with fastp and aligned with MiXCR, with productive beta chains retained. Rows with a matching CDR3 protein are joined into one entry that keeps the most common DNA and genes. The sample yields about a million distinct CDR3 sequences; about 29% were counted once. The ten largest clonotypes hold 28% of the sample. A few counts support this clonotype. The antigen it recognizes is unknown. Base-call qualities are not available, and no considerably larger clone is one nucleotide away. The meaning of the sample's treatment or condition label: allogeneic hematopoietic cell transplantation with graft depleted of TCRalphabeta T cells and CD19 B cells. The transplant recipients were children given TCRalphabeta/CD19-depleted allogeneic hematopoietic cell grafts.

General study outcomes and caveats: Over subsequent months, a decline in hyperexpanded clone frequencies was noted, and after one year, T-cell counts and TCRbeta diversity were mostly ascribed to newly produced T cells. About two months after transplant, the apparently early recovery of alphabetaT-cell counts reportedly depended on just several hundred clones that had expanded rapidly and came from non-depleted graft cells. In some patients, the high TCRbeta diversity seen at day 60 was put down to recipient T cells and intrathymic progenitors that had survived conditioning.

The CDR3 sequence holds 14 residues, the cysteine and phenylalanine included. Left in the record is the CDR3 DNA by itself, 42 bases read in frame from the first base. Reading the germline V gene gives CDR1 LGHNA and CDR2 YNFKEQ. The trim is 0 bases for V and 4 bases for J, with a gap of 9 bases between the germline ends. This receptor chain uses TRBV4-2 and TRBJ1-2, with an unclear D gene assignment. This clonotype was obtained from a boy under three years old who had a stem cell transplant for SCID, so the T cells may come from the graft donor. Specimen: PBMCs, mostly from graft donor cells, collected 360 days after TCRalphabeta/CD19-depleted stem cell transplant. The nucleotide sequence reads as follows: TGTGCCAGCAGCCAAGATTTAAGGATCTATGGCTACACCTTC. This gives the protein CASSQDLRIYGYTF.